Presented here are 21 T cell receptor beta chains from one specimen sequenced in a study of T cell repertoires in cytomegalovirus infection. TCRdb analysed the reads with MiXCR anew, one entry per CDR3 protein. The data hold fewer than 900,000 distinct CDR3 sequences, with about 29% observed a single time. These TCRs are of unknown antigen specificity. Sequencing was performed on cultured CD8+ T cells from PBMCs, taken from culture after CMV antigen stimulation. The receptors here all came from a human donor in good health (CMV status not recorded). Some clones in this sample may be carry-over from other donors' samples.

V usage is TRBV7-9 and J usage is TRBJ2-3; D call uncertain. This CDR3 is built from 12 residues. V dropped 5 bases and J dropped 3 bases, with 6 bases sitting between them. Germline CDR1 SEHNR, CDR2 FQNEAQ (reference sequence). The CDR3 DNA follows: TGTGCCAGCAGCACAAATACAGATACGCAGTATTTT. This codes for CASSTNTDTQYF.

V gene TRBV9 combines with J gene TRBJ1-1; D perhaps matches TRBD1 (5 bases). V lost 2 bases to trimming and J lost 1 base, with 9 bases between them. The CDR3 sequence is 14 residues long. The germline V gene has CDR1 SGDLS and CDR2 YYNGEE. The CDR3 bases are TGTGCCAGCAGCGTTGGGGACCAGAACACTGAAGCTTTCTTT. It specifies CASSVGDQNTEAFF. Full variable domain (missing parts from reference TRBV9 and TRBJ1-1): DSGVTQTPKHLITATGQRVTLRCSPRSGDLSVYWYQQSLDQGLQFLIQYYNGEERAKGNILERFSAQQFPDLHSELNLSSLELGDSALYFCASSVGDQNTEAFFGQGTRLTVV.

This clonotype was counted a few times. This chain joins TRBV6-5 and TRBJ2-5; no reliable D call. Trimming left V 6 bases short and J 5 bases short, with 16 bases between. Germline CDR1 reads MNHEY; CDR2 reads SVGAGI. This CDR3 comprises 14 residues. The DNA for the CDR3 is TGTGCCAGCAGATTAAAGGGTCAGCCGGAGACCCAGTACTTC. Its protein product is CASRLKGQPETQYF.

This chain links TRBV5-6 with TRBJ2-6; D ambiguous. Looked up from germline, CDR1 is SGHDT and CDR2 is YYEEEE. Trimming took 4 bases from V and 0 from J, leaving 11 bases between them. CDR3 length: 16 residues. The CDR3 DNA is TGTGCCAGCAGCCTGAGAAGGAGCTCTGGGGCCAACGTCCTGACTTTC. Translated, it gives CASSLRRSSGANVLTF.

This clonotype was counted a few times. The CDR3 loop is CSVEGDIDGAFF. CDR3 nucleotide sequence: TGCAGCGTTGAAGGAGACATCGACGGAGCTTTCTTT. V is TRBV29-1 and J is TRBJ1-1; D unclear. This CDR3 is 12 amino acids long. V was clipped by 1 base and J by 10 bases, with 13 bases between them. Germline CDR1 SQVTM, CDR2 ANQGSEA.

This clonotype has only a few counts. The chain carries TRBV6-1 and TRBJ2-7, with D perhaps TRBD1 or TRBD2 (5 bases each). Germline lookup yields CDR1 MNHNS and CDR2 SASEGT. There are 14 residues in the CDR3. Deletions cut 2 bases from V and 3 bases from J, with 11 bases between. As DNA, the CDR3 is TGTGCCAGCAGTGAATTCGGGGCGCGCTACGAGCAGTACTTC. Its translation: CASSEFGARYEQYF.

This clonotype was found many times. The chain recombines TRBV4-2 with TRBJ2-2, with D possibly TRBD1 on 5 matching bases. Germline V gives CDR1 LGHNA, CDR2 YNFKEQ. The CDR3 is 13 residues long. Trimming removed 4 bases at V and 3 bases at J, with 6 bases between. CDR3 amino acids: CASSPRDTGELFF. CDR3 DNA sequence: TGTGCCAGCAGCCCCAGGGACACCGGGGAGCTGTTTTTT.

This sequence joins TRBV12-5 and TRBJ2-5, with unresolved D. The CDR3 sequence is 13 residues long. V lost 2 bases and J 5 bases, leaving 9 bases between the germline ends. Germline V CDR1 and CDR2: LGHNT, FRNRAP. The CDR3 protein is CASGLSSLETQYF. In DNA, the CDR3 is TGTGCTAGTGGTTTGTCAAGCCTCGAGACCCAGTACTTC.

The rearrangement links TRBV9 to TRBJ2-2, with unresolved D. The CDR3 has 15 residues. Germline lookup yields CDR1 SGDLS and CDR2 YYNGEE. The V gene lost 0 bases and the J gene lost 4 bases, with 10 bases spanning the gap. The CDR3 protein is CASSVGAEGTGELFF. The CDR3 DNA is TGTGCCAGCAGCGTAGGGGCGGAAGGCACCGGGGAGCTGTTTTTT.

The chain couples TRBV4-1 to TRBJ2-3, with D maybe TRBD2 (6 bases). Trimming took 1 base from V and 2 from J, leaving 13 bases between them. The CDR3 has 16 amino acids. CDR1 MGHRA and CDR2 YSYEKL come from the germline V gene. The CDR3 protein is CASSQGLDYLTDTQYF. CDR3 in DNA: TGCGCCAGCAGCCAAGGGCTGGACTACCTCACAGATACGCAGTATTTT.

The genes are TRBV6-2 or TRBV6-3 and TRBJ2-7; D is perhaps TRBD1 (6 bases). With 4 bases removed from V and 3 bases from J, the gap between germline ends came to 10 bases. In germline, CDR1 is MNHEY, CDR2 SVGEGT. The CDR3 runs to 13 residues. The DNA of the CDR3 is TGTGCCAGCAGTTTCCAACAGGGCTACGAGCAGTACGTC. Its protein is CASSFQQGYEQYV.

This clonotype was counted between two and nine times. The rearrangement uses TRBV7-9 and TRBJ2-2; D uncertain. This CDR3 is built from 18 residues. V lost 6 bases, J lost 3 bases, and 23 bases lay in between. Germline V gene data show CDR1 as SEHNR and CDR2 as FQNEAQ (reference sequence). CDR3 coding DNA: TGTGCCAGCAGTCAACTCACCGGGTACAGAAGATACACCGGGGAGCTGTTTTTT. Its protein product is CASSQLTGYRRYTGELFF.

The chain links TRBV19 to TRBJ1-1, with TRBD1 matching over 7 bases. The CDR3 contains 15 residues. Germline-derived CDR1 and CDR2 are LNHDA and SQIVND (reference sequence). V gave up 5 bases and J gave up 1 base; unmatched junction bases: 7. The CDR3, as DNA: TGTGCCAGTAGTGGCACAGGGGTCGGGAACACTGAAGCTTTCTTT. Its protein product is CASSGTGVGNTEAFF.

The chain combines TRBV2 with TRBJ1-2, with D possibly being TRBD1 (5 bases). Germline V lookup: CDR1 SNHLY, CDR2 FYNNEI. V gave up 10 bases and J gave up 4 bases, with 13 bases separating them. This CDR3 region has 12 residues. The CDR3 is CATPRGAYGYTF. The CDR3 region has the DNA TGTGCCACCCCCCGCGGGGCCTATGGCTACACCTTC.

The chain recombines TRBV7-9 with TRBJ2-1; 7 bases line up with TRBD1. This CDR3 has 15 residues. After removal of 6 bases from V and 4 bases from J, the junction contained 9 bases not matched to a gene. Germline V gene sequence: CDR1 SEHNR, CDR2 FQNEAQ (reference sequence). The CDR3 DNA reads TGTGCCAGCAGATACCGGGACAGCTCTTACAATGAGCAGTTCTTC. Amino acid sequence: CASRYRDSSYNEQFF.

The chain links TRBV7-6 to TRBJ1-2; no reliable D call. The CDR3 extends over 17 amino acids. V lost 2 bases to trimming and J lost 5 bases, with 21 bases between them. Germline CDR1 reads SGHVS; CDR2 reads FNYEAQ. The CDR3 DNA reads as TGTGCCAGCAGCTTATCGGCGGGCGAAGGTTTTGAATATGGCTACACCTTC. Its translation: CASSLSAGEGFEYGYTF.

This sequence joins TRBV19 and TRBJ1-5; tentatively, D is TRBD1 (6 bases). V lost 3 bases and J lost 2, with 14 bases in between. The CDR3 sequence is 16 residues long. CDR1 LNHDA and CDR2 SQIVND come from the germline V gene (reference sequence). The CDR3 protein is CASSMDSFDGNQPQHF. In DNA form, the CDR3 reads TGTGCCAGTAGTATGGACAGCTTCGATGGCAATCAGCCCCAGCATTTT. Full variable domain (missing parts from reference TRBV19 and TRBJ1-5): DGGITQSPKYLFRKEGQNVTLSCEQNLNHDAMYWYRQDPGQGLRLIYYSQIVNDFQKGDIAEGYSVSREKKESFPLTVTSAQKNPTAFYLCASSMDSFDGNQPQHFGDGTRLSIL.

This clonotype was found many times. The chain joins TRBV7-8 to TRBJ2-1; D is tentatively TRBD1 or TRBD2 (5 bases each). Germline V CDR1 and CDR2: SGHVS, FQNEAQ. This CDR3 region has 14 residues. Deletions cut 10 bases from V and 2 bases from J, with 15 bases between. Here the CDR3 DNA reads TGTGCCACTTTACTAGAGGGGACCTACAATGAGCAGTTCTTC. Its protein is CATLLEGTYNEQFF.

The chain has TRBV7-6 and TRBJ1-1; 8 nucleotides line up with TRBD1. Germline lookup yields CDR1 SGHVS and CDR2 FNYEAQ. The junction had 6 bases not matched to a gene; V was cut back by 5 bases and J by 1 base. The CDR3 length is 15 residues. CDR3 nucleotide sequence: TGTGCCAGCAGCGCCCAACAGGGGGAGAACACTGAAGCTTTCTTT. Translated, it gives CASSAQQGENTEAFF.

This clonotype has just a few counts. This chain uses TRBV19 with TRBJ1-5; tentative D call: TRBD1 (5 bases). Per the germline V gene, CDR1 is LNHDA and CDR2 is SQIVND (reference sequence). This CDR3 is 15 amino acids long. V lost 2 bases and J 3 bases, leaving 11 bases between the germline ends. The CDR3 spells CASSISGTANQPQHF. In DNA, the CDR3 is TGTGCCAGTAGTATAAGTGGGACGGCCAATCAGCCCCAGCATTTT. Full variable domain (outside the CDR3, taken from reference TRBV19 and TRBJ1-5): DGGITQSPKYLFRKEGQNVTLSCEQNLNHDAMYWYRQDPGQGLRLIYYSQIVNDFQKGDIAEGYSVSREKKESFPLTVTSAQKNPTAFYLCASSISGTANQPQHFGDGTRLSIL.

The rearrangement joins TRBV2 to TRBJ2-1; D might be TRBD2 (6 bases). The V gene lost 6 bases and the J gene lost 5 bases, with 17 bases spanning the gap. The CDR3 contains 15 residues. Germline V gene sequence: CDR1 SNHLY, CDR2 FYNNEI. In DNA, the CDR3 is TGTGCCAGCAGGGAGGGAAAAGCCCTGGACAATGAGCAGTTCTTC. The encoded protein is CASREGKALDNEQFF.